This T cell receptor (beta chain) comes out of a study of blood T cell repertoires in COVID-19. Study-level background: Acute and convalescent COVID-19 samples came from the United States, Italy and Spain.

V was shortened by 0 bases and J by 7 bases, with 10 bases between the two germline ends. Germline V gene data show CDR1 as GTSNPN and CDR2 as SVGIG (reference sequence). There are 13 residues in the CDR3. Sequencing was performed with immunoSEQ multiplex PCR; in TCRdb, only in-frame clones are kept and a portion is missing. The data hold approximately 88,000 clones, with roughly 80% observed a single time. Sequencing was done on a sample of peripheral blood. The chain is built from TRBV30 and TRBJ2-4; perhaps TRBD2 as D (7 bases). The receptor's source is a human donor in a cohort sampled during active COVID-19. The CDR3 protein is CAWSVQGGNIQYF. CDR3 DNA: TGTGCCTGGAGTGTACAGGGAGGGAACATTCAGTACTTC.